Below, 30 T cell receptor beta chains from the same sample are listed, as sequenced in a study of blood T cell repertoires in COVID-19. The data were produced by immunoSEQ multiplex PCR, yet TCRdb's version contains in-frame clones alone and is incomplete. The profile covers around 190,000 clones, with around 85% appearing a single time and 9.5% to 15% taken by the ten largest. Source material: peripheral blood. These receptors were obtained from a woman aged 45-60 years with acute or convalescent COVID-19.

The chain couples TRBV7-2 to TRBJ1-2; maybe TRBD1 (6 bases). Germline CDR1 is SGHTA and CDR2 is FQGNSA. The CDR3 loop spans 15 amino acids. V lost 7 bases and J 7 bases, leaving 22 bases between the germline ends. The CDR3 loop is CASKGGRAGASGYTF. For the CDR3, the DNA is TGTGCCAGCAAAGGGGGTCGAGCTGGCGCATCTGGCTACACCTTC.

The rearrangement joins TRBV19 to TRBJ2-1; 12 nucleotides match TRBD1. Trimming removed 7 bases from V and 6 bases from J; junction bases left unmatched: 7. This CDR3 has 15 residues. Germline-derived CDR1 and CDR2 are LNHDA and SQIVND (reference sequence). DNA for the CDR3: TGTGCCAGTACCCGGGACAGGGGGCCGGTCAATGAGCAGTTCTTC. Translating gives CASTRDRGPVNEQFF.

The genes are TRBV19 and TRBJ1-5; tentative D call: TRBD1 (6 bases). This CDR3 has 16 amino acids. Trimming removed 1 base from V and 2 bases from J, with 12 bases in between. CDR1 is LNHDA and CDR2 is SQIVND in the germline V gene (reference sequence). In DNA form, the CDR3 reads TGTGCCAGTAGTATAGTTCAGGGGCGCGGCAATCAGCCCCAGCATTTT. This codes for CASSIVQGRGNQPQHF.

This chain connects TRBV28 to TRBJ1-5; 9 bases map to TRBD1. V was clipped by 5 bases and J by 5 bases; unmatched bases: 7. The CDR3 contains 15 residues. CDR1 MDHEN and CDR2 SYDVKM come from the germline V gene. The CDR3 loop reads CASSALGDRDQPQHF. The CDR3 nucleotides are TGTGCCAGCAGTGCACTAGGGGACAGGGATCAGCCCCAGCATTTT.

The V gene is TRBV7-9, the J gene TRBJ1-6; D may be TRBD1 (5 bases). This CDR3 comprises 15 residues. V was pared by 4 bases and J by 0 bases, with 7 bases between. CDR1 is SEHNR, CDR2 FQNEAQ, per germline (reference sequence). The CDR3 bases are TGTGCCAGCAGCTCCGGGGGCTCCTATAATTCACCCCTCCACTTT. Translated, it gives CASSSGGSYNSPLHF.

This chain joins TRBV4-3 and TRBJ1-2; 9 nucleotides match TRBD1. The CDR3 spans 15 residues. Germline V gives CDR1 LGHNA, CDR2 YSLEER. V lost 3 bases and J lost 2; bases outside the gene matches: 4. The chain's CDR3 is CASSHAGQGNYGYTF. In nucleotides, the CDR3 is TGCGCCAGCAGCCACGCGGGACAGGGAAACTATGGCTACACCTTC.

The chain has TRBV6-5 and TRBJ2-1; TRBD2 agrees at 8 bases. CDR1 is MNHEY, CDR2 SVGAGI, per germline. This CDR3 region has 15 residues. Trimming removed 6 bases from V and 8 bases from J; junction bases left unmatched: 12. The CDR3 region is CASSRGGILGDEQFF. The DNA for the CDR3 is TGTGCCAGCAGCCGCGGGGGGATCCTCGGGGATGAGCAGTTCTTC.

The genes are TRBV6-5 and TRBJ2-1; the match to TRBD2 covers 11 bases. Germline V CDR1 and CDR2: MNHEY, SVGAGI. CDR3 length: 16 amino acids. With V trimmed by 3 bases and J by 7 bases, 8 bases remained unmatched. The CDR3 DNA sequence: TGTGCCAGCAGTTATAGCGGGAGGGGGAGGGAGAATGAGCAGTTCTTC. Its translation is CASSYSGRGRENEQFF.

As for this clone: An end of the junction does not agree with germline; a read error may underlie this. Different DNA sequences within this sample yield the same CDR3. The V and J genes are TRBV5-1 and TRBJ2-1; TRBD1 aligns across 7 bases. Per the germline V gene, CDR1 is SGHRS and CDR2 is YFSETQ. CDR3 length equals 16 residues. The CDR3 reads CASSLARQGNNNEQFF. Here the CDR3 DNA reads TGCGCCAGCAGTTTGGCACGACAGGGCAACAACAATGAGCAGTTCTTC.

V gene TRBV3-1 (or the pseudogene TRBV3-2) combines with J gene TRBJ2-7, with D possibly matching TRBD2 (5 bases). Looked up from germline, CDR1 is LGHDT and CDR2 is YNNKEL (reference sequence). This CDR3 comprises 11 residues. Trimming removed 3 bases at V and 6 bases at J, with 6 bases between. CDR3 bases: TGTGCCAGCAGCCAGGGAGTCGAGCAGTACTTC. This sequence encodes CASSQGVEQYF.

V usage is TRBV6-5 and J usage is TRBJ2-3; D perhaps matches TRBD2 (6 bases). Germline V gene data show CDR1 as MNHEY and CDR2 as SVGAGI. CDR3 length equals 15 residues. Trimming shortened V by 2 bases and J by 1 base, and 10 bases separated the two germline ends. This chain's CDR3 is CASSYLAGRTDTQYF. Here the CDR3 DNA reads TGTGCCAGCAGTTACCTTGCGGGGCGCACAGATACGCAGTATTTT.

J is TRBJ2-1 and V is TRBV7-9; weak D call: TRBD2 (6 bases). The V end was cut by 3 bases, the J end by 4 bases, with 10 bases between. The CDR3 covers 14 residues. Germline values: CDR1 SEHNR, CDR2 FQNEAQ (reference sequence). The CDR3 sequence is CASSLSSVYNEQFF. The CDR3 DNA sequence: TGTGCCAGCAGCTTGTCTAGCGTGTACAATGAGCAGTTCTTC.

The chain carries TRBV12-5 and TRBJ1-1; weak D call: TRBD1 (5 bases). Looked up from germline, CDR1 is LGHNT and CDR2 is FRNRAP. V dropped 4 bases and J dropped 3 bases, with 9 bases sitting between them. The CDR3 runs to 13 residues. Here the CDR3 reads CASGWQGYTEAFF. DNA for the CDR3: TGTGCTAGTGGTTGGCAGGGTTACACTGAAGCTTTCTTT.

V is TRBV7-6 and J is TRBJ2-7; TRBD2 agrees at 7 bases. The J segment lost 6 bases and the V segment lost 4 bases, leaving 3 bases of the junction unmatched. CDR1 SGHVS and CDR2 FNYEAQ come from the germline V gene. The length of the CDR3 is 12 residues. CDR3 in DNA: TGTGCCAGCAGCTCGAGGGAGGGCGAGCAGTACTTC. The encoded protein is CASSSREGEQYF.

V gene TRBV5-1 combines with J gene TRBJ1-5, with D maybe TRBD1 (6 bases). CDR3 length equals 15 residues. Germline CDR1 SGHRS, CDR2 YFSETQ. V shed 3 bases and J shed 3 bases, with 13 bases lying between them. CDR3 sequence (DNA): TGCGCCAGCAGCTCGGACGGACAGACCAATCAGCCCCAGCATTTT. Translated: CASSSDGQTNQPQHF.

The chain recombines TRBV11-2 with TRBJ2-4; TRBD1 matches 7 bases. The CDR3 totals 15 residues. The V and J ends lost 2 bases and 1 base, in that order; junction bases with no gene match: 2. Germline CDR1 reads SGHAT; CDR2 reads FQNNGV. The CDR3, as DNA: TGTGCCAGCAGCTTAACGACAGGGGCCAAAAACATTCAGTACTTC. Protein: CASSLTTGAKNIQYF. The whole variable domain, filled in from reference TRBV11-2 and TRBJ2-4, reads EAGVAQSPRYKIIEKRQSVAFWCNPISGHATLYWYQQILGQGPKLLIQFQNNGVVDDSQLPKDRFSAERLKGVDSTLKIQPAKLEDSAVYLCASSLTTGAKNIQYFGAGTRLSVL.

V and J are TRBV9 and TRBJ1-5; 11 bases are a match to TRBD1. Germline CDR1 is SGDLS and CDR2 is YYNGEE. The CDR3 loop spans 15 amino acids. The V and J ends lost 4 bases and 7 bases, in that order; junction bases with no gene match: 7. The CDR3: CASSPDRGLGQPQHF. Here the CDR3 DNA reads TGTGCCAGCAGCCCGGACAGGGGGCTAGGGCAGCCCCAGCATTTT.

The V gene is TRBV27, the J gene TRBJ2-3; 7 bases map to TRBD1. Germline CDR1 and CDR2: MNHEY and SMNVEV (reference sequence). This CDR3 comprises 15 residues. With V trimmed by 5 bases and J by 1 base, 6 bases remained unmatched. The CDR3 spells CASSLRTGGTDTQYF. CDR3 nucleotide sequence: TGTGCCAGCAGTCTCCGGACAGGCGGCACAGATACGCAGTATTTT.

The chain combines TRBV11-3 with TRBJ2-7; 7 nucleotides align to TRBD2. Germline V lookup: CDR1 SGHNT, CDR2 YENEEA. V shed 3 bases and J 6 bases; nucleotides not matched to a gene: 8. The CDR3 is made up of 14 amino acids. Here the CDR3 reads CASSLNPLAAEQYF. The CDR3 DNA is TGTGCCAGCAGCTTGAACCCCCTAGCGGCCGAGCAGTACTTC. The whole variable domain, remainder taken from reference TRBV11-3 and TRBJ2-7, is EAGVVQSPRYKIIEKKQPVAFWCNPISGHNTLYWYLQNLGQGPELLIRYENEEAVDDSQLPKDRFSAERLKGVDSTLKIQPAELGDSAVYLCASSLNPLAAEQYFGPGTRLTVT.

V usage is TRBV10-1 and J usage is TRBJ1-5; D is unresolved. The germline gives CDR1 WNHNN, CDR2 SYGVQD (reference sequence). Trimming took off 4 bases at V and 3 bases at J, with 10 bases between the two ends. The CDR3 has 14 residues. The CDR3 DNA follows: TGCGCCAGCAGTGCATCGGGGATCAATCAGCCCCAGCATTTT. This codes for CASSASGINQPQHF.

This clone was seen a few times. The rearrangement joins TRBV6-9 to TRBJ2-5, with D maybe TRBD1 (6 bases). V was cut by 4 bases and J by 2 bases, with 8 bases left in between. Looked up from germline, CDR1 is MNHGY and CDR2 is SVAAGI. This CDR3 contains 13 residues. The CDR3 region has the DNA TGTGCCAGCAGTTGGGGACATCAAGAGACCCAGTACTTC. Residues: CASSWGHQETQYF.

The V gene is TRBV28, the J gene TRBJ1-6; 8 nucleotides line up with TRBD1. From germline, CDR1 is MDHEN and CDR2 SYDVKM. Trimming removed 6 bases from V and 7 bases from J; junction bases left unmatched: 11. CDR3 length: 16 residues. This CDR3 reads CASRLATGGGNSPLHF. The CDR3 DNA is TGTGCCAGCAGACTAGCCACAGGGGGAGGCAATTCACCCCTCCACTTT.

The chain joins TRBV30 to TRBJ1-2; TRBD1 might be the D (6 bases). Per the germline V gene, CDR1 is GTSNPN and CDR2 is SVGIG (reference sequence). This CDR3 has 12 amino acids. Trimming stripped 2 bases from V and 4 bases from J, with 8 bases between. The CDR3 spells CAWSQGLYGYTF. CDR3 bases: TGTGCCTGGAGTCAGGGGCTCTATGGCTACACCTTC.

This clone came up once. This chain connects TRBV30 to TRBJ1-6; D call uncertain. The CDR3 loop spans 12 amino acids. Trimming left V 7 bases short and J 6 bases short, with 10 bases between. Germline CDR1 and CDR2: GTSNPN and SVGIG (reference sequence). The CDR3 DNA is TGTGCCTCGTCCCTGGCTAATTCACCCCTCCACTTT. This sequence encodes CASSLANSPLHF.

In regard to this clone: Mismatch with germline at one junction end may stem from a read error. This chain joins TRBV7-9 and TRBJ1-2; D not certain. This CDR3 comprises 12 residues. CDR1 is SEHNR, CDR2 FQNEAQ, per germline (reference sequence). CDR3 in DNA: TGTGCCAGCAGTTTAACGGACCGACTACTAGATTTC. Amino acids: CASSLTDRLLDF.

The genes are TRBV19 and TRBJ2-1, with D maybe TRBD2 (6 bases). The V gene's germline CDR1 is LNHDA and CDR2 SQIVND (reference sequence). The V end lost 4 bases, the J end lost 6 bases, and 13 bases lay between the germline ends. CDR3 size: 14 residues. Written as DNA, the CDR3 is TGTGCCAGTAGTAGCCAAATCGGGAGCAATGAGCAGTTCTTC. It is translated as CASSSQIGSNEQFF.

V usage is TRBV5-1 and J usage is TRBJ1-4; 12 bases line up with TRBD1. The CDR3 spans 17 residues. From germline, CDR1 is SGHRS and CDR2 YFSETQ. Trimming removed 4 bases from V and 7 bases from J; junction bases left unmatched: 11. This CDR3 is CASSPGTGGAVGEKLFF. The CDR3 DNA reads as TGCGCCAGCAGCCCTGGGACAGGGGGCGCGGTCGGTGAAAAACTGTTTTTT.

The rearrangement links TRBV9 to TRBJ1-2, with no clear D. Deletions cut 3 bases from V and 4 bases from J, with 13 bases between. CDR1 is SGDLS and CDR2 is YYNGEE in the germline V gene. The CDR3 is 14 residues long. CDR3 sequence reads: CASSAFSGSYGYTF. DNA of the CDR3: TGTGCCAGCAGCGCTTTCAGCGGGAGCTATGGCTACACCTTC.

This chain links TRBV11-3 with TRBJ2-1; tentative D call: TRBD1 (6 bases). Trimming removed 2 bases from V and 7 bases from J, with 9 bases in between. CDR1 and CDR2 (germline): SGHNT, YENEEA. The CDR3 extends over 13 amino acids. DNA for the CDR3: TGTGCCAGCAGCTTATTACAGGGAAATGAGCAGTTCTTC. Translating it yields CASSLLQGNEQFF.

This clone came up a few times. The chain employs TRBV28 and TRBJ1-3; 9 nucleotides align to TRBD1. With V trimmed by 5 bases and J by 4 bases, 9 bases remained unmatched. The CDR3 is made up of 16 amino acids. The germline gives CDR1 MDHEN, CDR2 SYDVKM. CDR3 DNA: TGTGCCAGCAGTCCTGGGGACAGGGCATACGGAAACACCATATATTTT. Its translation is CASSPGDRAYGNTIYF.